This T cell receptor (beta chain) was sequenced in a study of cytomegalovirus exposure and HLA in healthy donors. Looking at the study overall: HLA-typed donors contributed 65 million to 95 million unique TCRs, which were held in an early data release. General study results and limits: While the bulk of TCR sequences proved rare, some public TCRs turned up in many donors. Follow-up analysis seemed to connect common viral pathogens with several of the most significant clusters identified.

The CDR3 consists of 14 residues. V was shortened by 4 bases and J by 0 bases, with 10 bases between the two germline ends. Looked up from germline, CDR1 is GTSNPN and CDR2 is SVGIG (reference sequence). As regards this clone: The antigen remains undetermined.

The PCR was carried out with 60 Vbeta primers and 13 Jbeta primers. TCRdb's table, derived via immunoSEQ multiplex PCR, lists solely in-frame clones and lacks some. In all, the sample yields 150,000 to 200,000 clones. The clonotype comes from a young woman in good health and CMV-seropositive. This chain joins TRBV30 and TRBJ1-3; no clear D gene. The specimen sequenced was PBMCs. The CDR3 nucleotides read TGTGCCTGGACCCGTGGGAGCTCTGGAAACACCATATATTTT. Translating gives CAWTRGSSGNTIYF. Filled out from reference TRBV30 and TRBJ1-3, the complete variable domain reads SQTIHQWPATLVQPVGSPLSLECTVEGTSNPNLYWYRQAAGRGLQLLFYSVGIGQISSEVPQNLSASRPQDRQFILSSKKLLLSDSGFYLCAWTRGSSGNTIYFGEGSWLTVV.